This T cell receptor (beta chain) was recovered during a study of memory CD4+ T cells and cytomegalovirus serostatus. Study-level points and caveats: CD4+ memory repertoires contained about 40% of the roughly 160 reported CMV TCRbeta sequences.

Single viable CD3+CD4+CD8-CD45RO+ cells were sorted as the memory CD4+ T cells. The repertoire was sequenced with immunoSEQ multiplex PCR; TCRdb's copy has only in-frame clones and lacks some. There are approximately 60,000 clones in the sample; about 80% occur only once, and about 2.4% lies in the top ten. The CDR3 length is 16 residues. V was cut by 1 base and J by 5 bases, with 17 bases left in between. Germline V gives CDR1 SGHDN, CDR2 FVKESK. As for this clone: Its antigen is not identified.

Input material: memory CD4+ T cells from blood. The TCR originated in an adult in good health and CMV-seropositive. The gene calls are TRBV14 and TRBJ1-1; tentatively, D is TRBD1 (6 bases). Here the CDR3 DNA reads TGTGCCAGCAGCCAAGCCTCTTTTGGGACACCAACTGAAGCTTTCTTT. Amino acids: CASSQASFGTPTEAFF.